The 30 T cell receptor beta chains in this list originate from one sample, sequenced in a study of T cell changes during pregnancy in multiple sclerosis. Profiling relied on immunoSEQ multiplex PCR, and the TCRdb table lists in-frame clones only, not all of them. The sample includes 75,000 to 85,000 clones, just over 90% of them seen just once. The sequencing here drew on peripheral blood, taken in the second trimester of pregnancy. These receptors all come from a female donor with multiple sclerosis, enrolled in a pregnancy study.

The J gene is TRBJ2-2, the V gene TRBV2, with 14 bases identical to TRBD2. Trimming cost V 6 bases and J 4 bases; bases outside gene matches: 10. CDR3 size: 18 residues. Germline CDR1 is SNHLY and CDR2 is FYNNEI. The chain's CDR3 is CASRAGTSGSRVTGELFF. CDR3 sequence (DNA): TGTGCCAGCAGGGCCGGGACTAGCGGGAGTCGGGTCACCGGGGAGCTGTTTTTT.

The chain couples TRBV28 to TRBJ1-4; D is unresolved. CDR1 is MDHEN and CDR2 is SYDVKM in the germline V gene. Trimming shortened V by 4 bases and J by 8 bases, and 17 bases separated the two germline ends. The CDR3 is made up of 15 amino acids. CDR3 protein: CASSWSRAGREKLFF. The DNA of the CDR3 is TGTGCCAGCAGTTGGTCGAGGGCAGGAAGAGAAAAACTGTTTTTT. Combining the CDR3 with reference TRBV28 and TRBJ1-4 gives the whole variable domain DVKVTQSSRYLVKRTGEKVFLECVQDMDHENMFWYRQDPGLGLRLIYFSYDVKMKEKGDIPEGYSVSREKKERFSLILESASTNQTSMYLCASSWSRAGREKLFFGSGTQLSVL.

The chain uses TRBV6-1 and TRBJ2-7, with 10 bases matching TRBD2. J was trimmed by 7 bases and V by 1 base; bases with no gene match: 7. Germline V gene sequence: CDR1 MNHNS, CDR2 SASEGT. This CDR3 has 15 residues. The DNA of the CDR3 is TGTGCCAGCAGTGAAGAGAGCGGGGGGGCGTCTGAGCAGTACTTC. Amino acids: CASSEESGGASEQYF.

The rearrangement joins TRBV10-1 to TRBJ1-1; TRBD1 might be the D (5 bases). This CDR3 region has 13 residues. The V end lost 5 bases, the J end lost 5 bases, and 12 bases lay between the germline ends. Per the germline V gene, CDR1 is WNHNN and CDR2 is SYGVQD (reference sequence). The CDR3 sequence: CASSNQGGTEAFF. In DNA, the CDR3 is TGCGCCAGCAGTAATCAGGGTGGAACTGAAGCTTTCTTT.

The genes are TRBV7-2 and TRBJ1-2; 7 bases line up with TRBD1. Germline trimming cut 1 base from V and 7 bases from J; bases unmatched to any gene: 6. The CDR3 is 14 residues long. Germline V gene data show CDR1 as SGHTA and CDR2 as FQGNSA. CDR3 residues: CASSLGSGGGGYTF. The CDR3 DNA sequence: TGTGCCAGCAGCTTAGGGTCAGGGGGAGGTGGCTACACCTTC.

V usage is TRBV5-1 and J usage is TRBJ1-5, with D uncertain. The length of the CDR3 is 15 residues. From germline, CDR1 is SGHRS and CDR2 YFSETQ. V was clipped by 4 bases and J by 0 bases, with 11 bases between them. For the CDR3, the DNA is TGCGCCAGCAGCCCCGGAGGGTTTAGCAATCAGCCCCAGCATTTT. This sequence encodes CASSPGGFSNQPQHF.

The rearrangement uses TRBV11-2 and TRBJ1-2, with D possibly being TRBD1 (6 bases). Germline V gene lookup returns CDR1 SGHAT and CDR2 FQNNGV. The CDR3 is made up of 11 amino acids. Trimming stripped 5 bases from V and 12 bases from J, with 13 bases between. DNA for the CDR3: TGTGCCAGCAGCCGCCCAGGGGAGAACACCTTC. Its translation: CASSRPGENTF.

J is TRBJ2-7 and V is TRBV19; TRBD2 is a possible D gene (7 bases). This CDR3 comprises 14 residues. Germline loops: CDR1 LNHDA, CDR2 SQIVND (reference sequence). Trimming pared 3 bases from V and 6 bases from J, leaving 15 bases between. CDR3 DNA sequence: TGTGCCAGTAGTATGGACAAGGGGGGGGGCGAGCAGTACTTC. Protein: CASSMDKGGGEQYF.

The chain couples TRBV19 to TRBJ1-2; D not certain. CDR3 length equals 16 residues. Trimming took off 0 bases at V and 2 bases at J, with 13 bases between the two ends. In germline, CDR1 is LNHDA, CDR2 SQIVND (reference sequence). This chain's CDR3 is CASSIDLTAANYGYTF. The CDR3 DNA is TGTGCCAGTAGTATAGATCTGACCGCGGCGAACTATGGCTACACCTTC.

The chain recombines TRBV10-3 with TRBJ1-4; D is perhaps TRBD1 (5 bases). Germline V lookup: CDR1 ENHRY, CDR2 SYGVKD. This CDR3 contains 13 residues. V lost 6 bases and J 7 bases, leaving 12 bases between the germline ends. For the CDR3, the DNA is TGTGCCATCAGCTCGGGGGGGGGTGAAAAACTGTTTTTT. Amino acids: CAISSGGGEKLFF.

CDR3 bases: TGCGCCAGCACCGACAGCAAGAACTATGGCTACACCTTC. This sequence encodes CASTDSKNYGYTF. The chain is built from TRBV10-2 and TRBJ1-2, with D possibly TRBD1 on 5 matching bases. Germline V gene lookup returns CDR1 WSHSY and CDR2 SAAADI. The CDR3 totals 13 residues. With 7 bases removed from V and 2 bases from J, the gap between germline ends came to 11 bases.

The rearrangement links TRBV9 to TRBJ2-3; 10 nucleotides align to TRBD2. The V gene end was trimmed by 0 bases and the J gene end by 5 bases; junction bases not matched to a gene: 9. The CDR3 spans 17 residues. CDR1 is SGDLS and CDR2 is YYNGEE in the germline V gene. CDR3 residues: CASSVVGLAGARDTQYF. In DNA, the CDR3 is TGTGCCAGCAGCGTAGTCGGGCTAGCGGGGGCCCGAGATACGCAGTATTTT.

The rearrangement uses TRBV2 and TRBJ2-6, with D tentatively TRBD1 (6 bases). The CDR3 is 14 amino acids. Germline CDR1 and CDR2: SNHLY and FYNNEI. Trimming stripped 9 bases from V and 2 bases from J, with 11 bases between. CDR3 bases: TGTGCCAGGACAGGACGCACTGGGGCCAACGTCCTGACTTTC. Its protein is CARTGRTGANVLTF.

This rearrangement joins TRBV11-2 to TRBJ2-7; D not resolved. Germline V gene lookup returns CDR1 SGHAT and CDR2 FQNNGV. The V end lost 3 bases, the J end lost 3 bases, and 6 bases lay between the germline ends. There are 12 residues in the CDR3. The CDR3 nucleotides read TGTGCCAGCAGCTTGGCCGACTACGAGCAGTACTTC. This encodes CASSLADYEQYF.

This rearrangement joins TRBV10-2 to TRBJ1-6; 9 nucleotides align to TRBD1. In germline, CDR1 is WSHSY, CDR2 SAAADI. The CDR3 is made up of 20 amino acids. V was clipped by 2 bases and J by 0 bases; unmatched bases: 11. The DNA of the CDR3 is TGCGCCAGCAGTGAGACAGGGGGCTTGGGATTTAGCTCCTATAATTCACCCCTCCACTTT. Translating it yields CASSETGGLGFSSYNSPLHF.

This clone has more than one count but fewer than ten. The chain uses TRBV11-3 and TRBJ1-1, with TRBD1 matching over 9 bases. This CDR3 contains 13 residues. Germline assignment: CDR1 SGHNT and CDR2 YENEEA. J was trimmed by 6 bases and V by 5 bases; bases with no gene match: 4. The CDR3 DNA reads TGTGCCAGCAGCAAACAGGGGGCCGCTGAAGCTTTCTTT. The encoded protein is CASSKQGAAEAFF.

The sample holds one count of this clone. The V call is TRBV2, the J call TRBJ2-4; TRBD1 might be the D (6 bases). CDR3 length: 14 amino acids. CDR1 SNHLY and CDR2 FYNNEI come from the germline V gene. The V and J ends lost 8 bases and 0 bases respectively, with 11 bases between them. The DNA for the CDR3 is TGTGCCAGCCAACAGGGTATAGCCAAAAACATTCAGTACTTC. It encodes CASQQGIAKNIQYF.

Here the CDR3 reads CASSQLQGSMNTEAFF. The CDR3 DNA sequence: TGTGCCAGCAGTCAACTACAGGGATCCATGAACACTGAAGCTTTCTTT. This chain connects TRBV27 to TRBJ1-1, with D possibly being TRBD1 (6 bases). Trimming removed 5 bases at V and 0 bases at J, with 16 bases between. Germline CDR1 is MNHEY and CDR2 is SMNVEV (reference sequence). The length of the CDR3 is 16 residues.

The chain has TRBV14 and TRBJ2-5; D perhaps matches TRBD2 (6 bases). V lost 4 bases, J lost 5 bases, and 20 bases lay in between. Per germline, CDR1 SGHDN and CDR2 FVKESK. The CDR3 is made up of 16 amino acids. CDR3 residues: CASSLPGNTRGETQYF. For the CDR3, the DNA is TGTGCCAGCAGCCTTCCCGGGAACACCCGGGGGGAGACCCAGTACTTC.

The chain carries TRBV10-3 and TRBJ2-1, with 8 nucleotides matching TRBD2. With V trimmed by 5 bases and J by 3 bases, 6 bases remained unmatched. This CDR3 has 15 residues. Germline CDR1 ENHRY, CDR2 SYGVKD. The CDR3 reads CAISTSGGDYNEQFF. The CDR3 nucleotides read TGTGCCATCAGTACGAGCGGGGGAGACTACAATGAGCAGTTCTTC.

This clone was detected a few times. The chain joins TRBV6-5 to TRBJ1-2; a weak D match, TRBD1 (5 bases). This CDR3 contains 12 residues. Germline assignment: CDR1 MNHEY and CDR2 SVGAGI. Trimming shortened V by 8 bases and J by 2 bases, and 9 bases separated the two germline ends. DNA for the CDR3: TGTGCCAGCGGGGGGGGGAACTATGGCTACACCTTC. Translation: CASGGGNYGYTF.

The chain employs TRBV11-2 and TRBJ2-1; 12 positions match TRBD2. CDR1 is SGHAT and CDR2 is FQNNGV in the germline V gene. V shed 5 bases, J shed 6 bases, and the junction held 14 bases outside the gene matches. The CDR3 extends over 18 amino acids. In DNA form, the CDR3 reads TGTGCCAGCAGCGATAATGGCCTAGCGGGGGGGCCGGGCAATGAGCAGTTCTTC. This gives the protein CASSDNGLAGGPGNEQFF.

The CDR3 DNA is TGCGCCAGCAGCTTGGAATCAGGGGCCCCCTACGAGCAGTACTTC. Protein product: CASSLESGAPYEQYF. The V call is TRBV5-1, the J call TRBJ2-7, with TRBD1 as a possible D gene (6 bases). This CDR3 is 15 amino acids long. Germline CDR1 and CDR2: SGHRS and YFSETQ. With 0 bases removed from V and 2 bases from J, the gap between germline ends came to 12 bases. The complete variable domain, with remaining parts taken from reference TRBV5-1 and TRBJ2-7, reads KAGVTQTPRYLIKTRGQQVTLSCSPISGHRSVSWYQQTPGQGLQFLFEYFSETQRNKGNFPGRFSGRQFSNSRSEMNVSTLELGDSALYLCASSLESGAPYEQYFGPGTRLTVT.

V is TRBV15 and J is TRBJ1-2; D is perhaps TRBD1 (5 bases). The CDR3 totals 16 residues. Germline V gives CDR1 LNHNV, CDR2 YYDKDF (reference sequence). The germline V and J ends were trimmed by 3 bases and 8 bases, with 22 bases remaining between them. Here the CDR3 DNA reads TGTGCCACCAGCAGTAGTGGGCGGAACCGACAGTTAGGCTACACCTTC. Its translation is CATSSSGRNRQLGYTF. Complete variable domain (other parts from reference TRBV15 and TRBJ1-2): DAMVIQNPRYQVTQFGKPVTLSCSQTLNHNVMYWYQQKSSQAPKLLFHYYDKDFNNEADTPDNFQSRRPNTSFCFLDIRSPGLGDTAMYLCATSSSGRNRQLGYTFGSGTRLTVV.

The V gene is TRBV27, the J gene TRBJ1-6; D is unresolved. V lost 0 bases and J 10 bases, leaving 4 bases between the germline ends. Looked up from germline, CDR1 is MNHEY and CDR2 is SMNVEV (reference sequence). CDR3 length: 12 residues. CDR3 amino acids: CASSLSRSPLHF. The CDR3 DNA reads TGTGCCAGCAGTTTATCGCGATCACCCCTCCACTTT.

The chain is built from TRBV27 and TRBJ2-7, with TRBD1 matching 7 bases. CDR1 and CDR2 from the germline V gene are MNHEY and SMNVEV (reference sequence). V gave up 1 base and J gave up 1 base; unmatched junction bases: 4. The CDR3 runs to 15 residues. CDR3 DNA sequence: TGTGCCAGCAGTTTATTACAGGGGTCATCCTACGAGCAGTACTTC. Its translation: CASSLLQGSSYEQYF.

The chain recombines TRBV5-4 with TRBJ2-7, with TRBD1 matching over 10 bases. The germline gives CDR1 SGHNT, CDR2 YYREEE (reference sequence). Trimming removed 0 bases from V and 6 bases from J; junction bases left unmatched: 18. The CDR3 consists of 19 residues. CDR3 DNA: TGTGCCAGCAGCTTGGATGGGCTTCGACAGGGACAGGGGATTGGCGAGCAGTACTTC. It codes for CASSLDGLRQGQGIGEQYF.

The chain has TRBV27 and TRBJ1-3; no clear D. Trimming shortened V by 3 bases and J by 3 bases, and 9 bases separated the two germline ends. The CDR3 runs 14 residues. From germline, CDR1 is MNHEY and CDR2 SMNVEV (reference sequence). The CDR3 DNA reads as TGTGCCAGCAGTTTTGGAGGCTATGGAAACACCATATATTTT. This encodes CASSFGGYGNTIYF.

The chain is built from TRBV6-5 and TRBJ1-2; 7 bases map to TRBD1. The J segment lost 7 bases and the V segment lost 5 bases, leaving 7 bases of the junction unmatched. CDR3 length: 13 amino acids. Germline V lookup: CDR1 MNHEY, CDR2 SVGAGI. Here the CDR3 DNA reads TGTGCCAGCAGTCCCACAGGGGTTCTTGGCTACACCTTC. Translating it yields CASSPTGVLGYTF.

The chain has TRBV10-1 and TRBJ2-5; the match to TRBD2 covers 11 bases. The CDR3 has 16 residues. The germline gives CDR1 WNHNN, CDR2 SYGVQD (reference sequence). Trimming at V came to 4 bases and at J to 5 bases, leaving 9 bases not matched to a gene. The CDR3 DNA sequence: TGCGCCAGCAGTGGCTTGACTAGCGGGGAAGTGGAGACCCAGTACTTC. It yields the protein CASSGLTSGEVETQYF.